This entry lists 23 T cell receptor beta chains sequenced from one sample in a study of T cell responses to AZD1222 COVID-19 vaccine. Some clones are missing from TCRdb's copy, which holds only in-frame ones; the method was immunoSEQ multiplex PCR. Here the sample spans 150,000 to 200,000 clones, 90% being singletons. This specimen was peripheral blood, taken on day 0 of AZD1222 vaccination. These receptors were obtained from an adult in good health.

The chain is built from TRBV5-1 and TRBJ1-3, with D unclear. The CDR3 is 18 amino acids. Trimming removed 2 bases from V and 0 bases from J, with 18 bases in between. The germline CDR1 and CDR2 sequences are SGHRS and YFSETQ. The CDR3 spells CASSLPHAATDSGNTIYF. The CDR3 bases are TGCGCCAGCAGCTTACCGCATGCGGCTACCGACTCTGGAAACACCATATATTTT.

This chain connects TRBV6-6 to TRBJ1-3; D not resolved. V lost 5 bases and J lost 0, with 14 bases in between. There are 16 residues in the CDR3. The germline gives CDR1 MNHNY, CDR2 SVGAGI (reference sequence). The CDR3 DNA reads TGTGCCAGCAGTCAATCTGACGGAAGCTCTGGAAACACCATATATTTT. Protein product: CASSQSDGSSGNTIYF.

The rearrangement joins TRBV7-3 to TRBJ1-5, with a possible D match to TRBD1 (5 bases). Trimming shortened V by 8 bases and J by 4 bases, and 12 bases separated the two germline ends. The CDR3 sequence is 13 residues long. The germline gives CDR1 SGHTA, CDR2 FQGTGA. CDR3 residues: CASSRDGNQPQHF. The CDR3 nucleotides read TGTGCCAGCTCGAGGGACGGGAATCAGCCCCAGCATTTT.

The V call is TRBV5-1, the J call TRBJ1-1, with 11 bases lining up with TRBD1. In germline, CDR1 is SGHRS, CDR2 YFSETQ. This CDR3 comprises 14 residues. The V gene end was trimmed by 4 bases and the J gene end by 5 bases; junction bases not matched to a gene: 4. The CDR3: CASSHGTGGTEAFF. CDR3 in DNA: TGCGCCAGCAGCCACGGGACAGGGGGGACTGAAGCTTTCTTT.

DNA for the CDR3: TGTGCCAGCAGCTTAGTTGATAGGGGAGGCTACGAGCAGTACTTC. Translation: CASSLVDRGGYEQYF. This chain joins TRBV11-2 and TRBJ2-7, with D possibly being TRBD2 (6 bases). This CDR3 spans 15 amino acids. From germline, CDR1 is SGHAT and CDR2 FQNNGV. Trimming pared 1 base from V and 3 bases from J, leaving 13 bases between. Full variable domain (missing parts from reference TRBV11-2 and TRBJ2-7): EAGVAQSPRYKIIEKRQSVAFWCNPISGHATLYWYQQILGQGPKLLIQFQNNGVVDDSQLPKDRFSAERLKGVDSTLKIQPAKLEDSAVYLCASSLVDRGGYEQYFGPGTRLTVT.

The J gene is TRBJ2-7, the V gene TRBV4-1, with 8 bases identical to TRBD2. CDR3 length equals 17 residues. V lost 2 bases and J lost 5; bases outside the gene matches: 14. The germline gives CDR1 MGHRA, CDR2 YSYEKL. Here the CDR3 DNA reads TGCGCCAGCAGCCAAATTCCGCCCGGGGGGGCTTCTGACGAGCAGTACTTC. Amino acid sequence: CASSQIPPGGASDEQYF.

This clone came up once. The chain has TRBV10-2 and TRBJ2-5; 7 bases are a match to TRBD1. The CDR3 consists of 14 residues. V dropped 7 bases and J dropped 5; count of bases not matched to a gene: 10. The germline CDR1 and CDR2 sequences are WSHSY and SAAADI. The chain's CDR3 is CASTPTGLKETQYF. CDR3 coding DNA: TGCGCCAGCACTCCGACAGGGTTGAAGGAGACCCAGTACTTC.

The J gene is TRBJ1-2, the V gene TRBV6-5; D ambiguous. The CDR3 has 13 amino acids. V was shortened by 7 bases and J by 8 bases, with 17 bases between the two germline ends. Germline loops: CDR1 MNHEY, CDR2 SVGAGI. This chain's CDR3 is CASKALQRLGYTF. CDR3 DNA sequence: TGTGCCAGCAAGGCCCTGCAACGGCTCGGCTACACCTTC.

The V gene is TRBV4-3, the J gene TRBJ2-2; TRBD2 aligns across 8 bases. Trimming at V came to 0 bases and at J to 3 bases, leaving 3 bases not matched to a gene. CDR1 is LGHNA and CDR2 is YSLEER in the germline V gene. The CDR3 runs 16 residues. Here the CDR3 reads CASSQESGGYTGELFF. CDR3 coding DNA: TGCGCCAGCAGCCAAGAGAGCGGGGGCTACACCGGGGAGCTGTTTTTT.

This sequence joins TRBV19 and TRBJ1-2; TRBD1 matches 7 bases. CDR3 size: 17 residues. CDR1 is LNHDA and CDR2 is SQIVND in the germline V gene (reference sequence). Trimming cost V 3 bases and J 8 bases; bases outside gene matches: 18. The CDR3 loop reads CASSMKPTGPPVGGYTF. Written as DNA, the CDR3 is TGTGCCAGTAGTATGAAGCCGACAGGGCCCCCAGTAGGAGGCTACACCTTC.

The gene calls are TRBV7-9 and TRBJ1-2; 7 bases match TRBD1. Germline V gene lookup returns CDR1 SEHNR and CDR2 FQNEAQ (reference sequence). The length of the CDR3 is 14 residues. The trim removed 5 bases at V and 6 bases at J, leaving 9 bases unmatched. The CDR3 sequence is CASSPDSGQDGYTF. The CDR3 nucleotides read TGTGCCAGCAGCCCCGATTCCGGACAGGATGGCTACACCTTC.

V and J are TRBV11-2 and TRBJ1-1, with 7 bases matching TRBD1. Germline V CDR1 and CDR2: SGHAT, FQNNGV. V shed 2 bases and J 7 bases; nucleotides not matched to a gene: 10. CDR3 size: 15 residues. The DNA for the CDR3 is TGTGCCAGCAGCTTAAAGGGGGCTCCGTGGGTTGAAGCTTTCTTT. As protein: CASSLKGAPWVEAFF.

V gene TRBV6-1 combines with J gene TRBJ1-4; 10 nucleotides align to TRBD1. CDR1 and CDR2 (germline): MNHNS, SASEGT. J lost 3 bases, V lost 2 bases, and 15 bases had no gene match. The CDR3 extends over 20 amino acids. The DNA of the CDR3 is TGTGCCAGCAGTGAAAGCAGGGACAGGGGTTTTTTGGGGGCTAATGAAAAACTGTTTTTT. The encoded protein is CASSESRDRGFLGANEKLFF.

The rearrangement links TRBV30 to TRBJ2-3; D gene ambiguous. V gave up 0 bases and J gave up 3 bases, with 10 bases separating them. The CDR3 contains 14 residues. CDR1 and CDR2 (germline): GTSNPN, SVGIG (reference sequence). The CDR3 loop is CAWSVGLSTDTQYF. CDR3 sequence (DNA): TGTGCCTGGAGTGTAGGCCTGTCGACAGATACGCAGTATTTT.

The chain couples TRBV27 to TRBJ2-7, with TRBD2 matching 10 bases. The CDR3 length is 14 residues. Trimming took 6 bases from V and 4 from J; bases not matched to a gene: 6. Germline V CDR1 and CDR2: MNHEY, SMNVEV (reference sequence). The CDR3 nucleotides are TGTGCCAGCAGGGAGCGGGGGGGCTTATACGAGCAGTACTTC. It yields the protein CASRERGGLYEQYF.

The chain recombines TRBV3-1 (or the pseudogene TRBV3-2) with TRBJ2-3; TRBD1 might be the D (5 bases). This CDR3 is 16 amino acids long. V was pared by 0 bases and J by 4 bases, with 14 bases between. Germline CDR1 reads LGHDT; CDR2 reads YNNKEL (reference sequence). In DNA form, the CDR3 reads TGTGCCAGCAGCCAAGACGTGGGGCGCCTCGCAGATACGCAGTATTTT. Its protein is CASSQDVGRLADTQYF.

The chain joins TRBV5-6 to TRBJ2-3; TRBD1 matches 11 bases. V shed 2 bases, J shed 0 bases, and the junction held 8 bases outside the gene matches. Germline CDR1 SGHDT, CDR2 YYEEEE. CDR3 size: 18 residues. CDR3 region: CASSFLRWDRGSTDTQYF. CDR3 sequence (DNA): TGTGCCAGCAGCTTTCTCCGGTGGGACAGGGGGAGCACAGATACGCAGTATTTT.

The chain carries TRBV11-2 and TRBJ1-1, with 7 bases fitting TRBD1. Trimming took 3 bases from V and 0 from J; bases not matched to a gene: 4. Germline CDR1 SGHAT, CDR2 FQNNGV. The CDR3 has 15 amino acids. CDR3 amino acids: CASSLGQNMNTEAFF. CDR3 in DNA: TGTGCCAGCAGCTTGGGACAGAACATGAACACTGAAGCTTTCTTT.

The chain is built from TRBV7-8 and TRBJ2-1; 9 bases are shared with TRBD2. This CDR3 is 16 amino acids long. Germline V gives CDR1 SGHVS, CDR2 FQNEAQ. V was clipped by 4 bases and J by 3 bases; unmatched bases: 7. For the CDR3, the DNA is TGTGCCAGCAGCTCCGGAGCGGGGGGTAACTACAATGAGCAGTTCTTC. Protein sequence: CASSSGAGGNYNEQFF.

The chain couples TRBV4-1 to TRBJ2-3; 8 nucleotides match TRBD1. V lost 6 bases to trimming and J lost 2 bases; unmatched junction nucleotides: 7. Germline CDR1 is MGHRA and CDR2 is YSYEKL. This CDR3 has 15 residues. CDR3 region: CASSPTGADTDTQYF. DNA of the CDR3: TGCGCCAGCAGTCCGACAGGGGCAGACACAGATACGCAGTATTTT.

For the CDR3, the DNA is TGTGCCAGCAGCCAAGGGCACGCGCAAGAGACCCAGTACTTC. Its translation is CASSQGHAQETQYF. This chain links TRBV4-2 with TRBJ2-5; D unclear. V lost 1 base and J lost 2, with 8 bases in between. Germline CDR1 LGHNA, CDR2 YNFKEQ. The CDR3 totals 14 residues.

This sequence joins TRBV10-2 and TRBJ2-1, with D possibly being TRBD2 (7 bases). The CDR3 length is 12 residues. V was trimmed by 8 bases and J by 8 bases, leaving 13 bases between them. CDR1 is WSHSY and CDR2 is SAAADI in the germline V gene. The CDR3 DNA reads as TGCGCCAGCGGGGGGGCGGGGGATGAGCAGTTCTTC. Its protein is CASGGAGDEQFF.

This clone was observed once. The rearrangement joins TRBV27 to TRBJ1-2, with TRBD1 matching over 9 bases. The CDR3 is made up of 14 amino acids. The trim removed 2 bases at V and 7 bases at J, leaving 5 bases unmatched. Germline V gene lookup returns CDR1 MNHEY and CDR2 SMNVEV (reference sequence). The CDR3 sequence is CASSLGGQGSGYTF. As DNA, the CDR3 is TGTGCCAGCAGTTTAGGGGGACAGGGAAGTGGCTACACCTTC.